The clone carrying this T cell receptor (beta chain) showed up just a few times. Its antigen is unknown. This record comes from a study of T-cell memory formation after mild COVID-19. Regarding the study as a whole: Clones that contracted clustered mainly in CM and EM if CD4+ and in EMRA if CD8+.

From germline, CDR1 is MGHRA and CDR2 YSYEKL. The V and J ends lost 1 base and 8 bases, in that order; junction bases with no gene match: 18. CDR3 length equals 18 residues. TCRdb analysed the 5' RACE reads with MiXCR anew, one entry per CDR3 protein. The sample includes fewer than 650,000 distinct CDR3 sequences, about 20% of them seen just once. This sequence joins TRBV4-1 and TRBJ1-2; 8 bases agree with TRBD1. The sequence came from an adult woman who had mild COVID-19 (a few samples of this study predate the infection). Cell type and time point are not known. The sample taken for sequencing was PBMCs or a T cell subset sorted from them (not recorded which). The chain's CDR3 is CASSQGGWTGRNSRGYTF. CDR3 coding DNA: TGCGCCAGCAGCCAAGGCGGGTGGACAGGGCGAAACTCGCGAGGCTACACCTTC.